This TCR beta chain was captured by sequencing in a study of blood T cell repertoires in COVID-19. Study background: Collection of acute and convalescent COVID-19 samples took place in the United States, Italy and Spain. Sources were T cells, B-cell-depleted T cells, or PBMCs; the material itself was cDNA or gDNA.

The CDR3 loop spans 18 amino acids. CDR1 and CDR2 from the germline V gene are SEHNR and FQNEAQ (reference sequence). Trimming took off 2 bases at V and 2 bases at J, with 19 bases between the two ends. Per the original methods: By means of reference gene primer amplification, nucleated cell counts were estimated. Clones were read by immunoSEQ multiplex PCR, and TCRdb kept only the in-frame ones, dropping some. The DNA gave D and trimming, while V, J and clone size come from that table. The table includes 150,000 to 200,000 clones, 70% to 85% detected once. The TCR sequence derives from a woman aged 25 to 39 with acute or convalescent COVID-19. The sample consisted of peripheral blood. The V call is TRBV7-9, the J call TRBJ2-1, with D perhaps TRBD1 (5 bases). The DNA for the CDR3 is TGTGCCAGCAGCTTAAATTTTCCAGGACAAGGCCCCTACAATGAGCAGTTCTTC. Amino acid sequence: CASSLNFPGQGPYNEQFF. Full variable domain (outside the CDR3, taken from reference TRBV7-9 and TRBJ2-1): DTGVSQNPRHKITKRGQNVTFRCDPISEHNRLYWYRQTLGQGPEFLTYFQNEAQLEKSRLLSDRFSAERPKGSFSTLEIQRTEQGDSAMYLCASSLNFPGQGPYNEQFFGPGTRLTVL.